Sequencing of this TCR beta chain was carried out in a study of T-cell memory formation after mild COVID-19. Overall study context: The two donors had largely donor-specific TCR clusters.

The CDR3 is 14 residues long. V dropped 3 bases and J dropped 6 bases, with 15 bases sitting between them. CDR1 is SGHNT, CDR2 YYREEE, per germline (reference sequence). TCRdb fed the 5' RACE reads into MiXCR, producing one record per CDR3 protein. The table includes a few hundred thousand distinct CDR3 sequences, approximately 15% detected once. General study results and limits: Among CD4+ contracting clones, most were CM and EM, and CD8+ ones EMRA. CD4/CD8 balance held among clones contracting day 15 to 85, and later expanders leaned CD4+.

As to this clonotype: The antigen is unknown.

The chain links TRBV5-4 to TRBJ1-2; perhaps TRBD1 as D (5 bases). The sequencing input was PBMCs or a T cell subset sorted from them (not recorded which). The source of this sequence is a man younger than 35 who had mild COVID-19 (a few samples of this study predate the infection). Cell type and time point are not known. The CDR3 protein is CASSYEGTGHGYTF. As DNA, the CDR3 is TGTGCCAGCAGCTATGAAGGCACAGGCCATGGCTACACCTTC. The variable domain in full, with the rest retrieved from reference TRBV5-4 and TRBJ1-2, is ETGVTQSPTHLIKTRGQQVTLRCSSQSGHNTVSWYQQALGQGPQFIFQYYREEENGRGNFPPRFSGLQFPNYSSELNVNALELDDSALYLCASSYEGTGHGYTFGSGTRLTVV.